The clone carrying this T cell receptor beta chain was seen a few times. All recovered Cohort 3 donors got two negative PCRs, got clearance, or saw symptom resolution. This sample stems from a study of blood T cell repertoires in COVID-19. Study overall: Nucleic acid was either cDNA or gDNA, and it came from T cells, B-cell-depleted T cells, or PBMCs.

CDR1 and CDR2 from the germline V gene are SGHVS and FQNEAQ. With V trimmed by 2 bases and J by 5 bases, 7 bases remained unmatched. The length of the CDR3 is 17 residues. Authors' processing steps: Reference gene primer amplification in the assay estimated nucleated cell counts. This table comes from immunoSEQ multiplex PCR, and its TCRdb copy is limited to in-frame clones, with some not included. That table gives V, J and clone size, and the DNA gave D and trimming. The profile shows about 190,000 clones, roughly 84% of them singletons. Sequenced material: PBMCs or T cells enriched from blood (not recorded which). J is TRBJ2-3 and V is TRBV7-8; 13 bases match TRBD2. The sequence came from a woman aged 25 to 39 who had recovered from COVID-19. CDR3 nucleotides: TGTGCCAGCAGCTTATTCGGGACTAGCGGGGTGAAAGATACGCAGTATTTT. The encoded protein is CASSLFGTSGVKDTQYF.